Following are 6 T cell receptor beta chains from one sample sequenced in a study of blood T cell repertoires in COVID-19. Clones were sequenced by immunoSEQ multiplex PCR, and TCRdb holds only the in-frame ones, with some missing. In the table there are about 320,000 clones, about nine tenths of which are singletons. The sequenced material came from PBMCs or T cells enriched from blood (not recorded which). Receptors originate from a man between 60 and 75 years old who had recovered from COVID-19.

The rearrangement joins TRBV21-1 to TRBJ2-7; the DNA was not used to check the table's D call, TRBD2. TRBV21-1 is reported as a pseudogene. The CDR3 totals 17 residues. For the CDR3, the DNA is TGTGCCAGCAGCAAAGGGACTAGCGGATGTAGCTCCTACGAGCAGTACTTC. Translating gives CASSKGTSGCSSYEQYF.

The CDR3 sequence: CATSRARGSYEQYF. CDR3 bases: TGTGCCACCAGCAGAGCGCGGGGCTCCTACGAGCAGTACTTC. The V and J genes are TRBV15 and TRBJ2-7, with D possibly TRBD2 on 6 matching bases. V was trimmed by 1 base and J by 0 bases, leaving 7 bases between them. There are 14 residues in the CDR3. CDR1 and CDR2 from the germline V gene are LNHNV and YYDKDF (reference sequence).

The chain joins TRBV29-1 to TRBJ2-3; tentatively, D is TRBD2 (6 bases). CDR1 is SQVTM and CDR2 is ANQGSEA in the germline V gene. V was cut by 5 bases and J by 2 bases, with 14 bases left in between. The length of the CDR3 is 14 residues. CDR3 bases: TGCAGCGTTAGACCGGGACTTGACACAGATACGCAGTATTTT. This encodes CSVRPGLDTDTQYF.

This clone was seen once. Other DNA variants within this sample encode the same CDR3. The CDR3 sequence is CASSLGGNQETQYF. CDR3 DNA sequence: TGTGCCAGCAGCTTAGGCGGGAATCAAGAGACCCAGTACTTC. The J gene is TRBJ2-5, the V gene TRBV7-3; TRBD2 might be the D (6 bases). The V end lost 2 bases, the J end lost 2 bases, and 9 bases lay between the germline ends. Germline values: CDR1 SGHTA, CDR2 FQGTGA. The CDR3 is made up of 14 amino acids. Full variable domain (rest looked up from reference TRBV7-3 and TRBJ2-5): GAGVSQTPSNKVTEKGKYVELRCDPISGHTALYWYRQSLGQGPEFLIYFQGTGAADDSGLPNDRFFAVRPEGSVSTLKIQRTERGDSAVYLCASSLGGNQETQYFGPGTRLLVL.

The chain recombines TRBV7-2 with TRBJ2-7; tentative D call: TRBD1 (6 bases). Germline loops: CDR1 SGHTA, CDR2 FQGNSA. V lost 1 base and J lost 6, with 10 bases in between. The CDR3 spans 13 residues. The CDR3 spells CASSLDRETEQYF. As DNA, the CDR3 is TGTGCCAGCAGCTTAGACAGGGAAACCGAGCAGTACTTC.

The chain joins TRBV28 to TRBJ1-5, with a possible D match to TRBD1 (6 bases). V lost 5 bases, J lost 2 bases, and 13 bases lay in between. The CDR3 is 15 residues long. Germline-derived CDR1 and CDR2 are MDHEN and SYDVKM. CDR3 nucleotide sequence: TGTGCCAGCAGTGCTACAGGGATGGGCAATCAGCCCCAGCATTTT. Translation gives CASSATGMGNQPQHF. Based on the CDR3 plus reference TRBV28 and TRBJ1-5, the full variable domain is DVKVTQSSRYLVKRTGEKVFLECVQDMDHENMFWYRQDPGLGLRLIYFSYDVKMKEKGDIPEGYSVSREKKERFSLILESASTNQTSMYLCASSATGMGNQPQHFGDGTRLSIL.